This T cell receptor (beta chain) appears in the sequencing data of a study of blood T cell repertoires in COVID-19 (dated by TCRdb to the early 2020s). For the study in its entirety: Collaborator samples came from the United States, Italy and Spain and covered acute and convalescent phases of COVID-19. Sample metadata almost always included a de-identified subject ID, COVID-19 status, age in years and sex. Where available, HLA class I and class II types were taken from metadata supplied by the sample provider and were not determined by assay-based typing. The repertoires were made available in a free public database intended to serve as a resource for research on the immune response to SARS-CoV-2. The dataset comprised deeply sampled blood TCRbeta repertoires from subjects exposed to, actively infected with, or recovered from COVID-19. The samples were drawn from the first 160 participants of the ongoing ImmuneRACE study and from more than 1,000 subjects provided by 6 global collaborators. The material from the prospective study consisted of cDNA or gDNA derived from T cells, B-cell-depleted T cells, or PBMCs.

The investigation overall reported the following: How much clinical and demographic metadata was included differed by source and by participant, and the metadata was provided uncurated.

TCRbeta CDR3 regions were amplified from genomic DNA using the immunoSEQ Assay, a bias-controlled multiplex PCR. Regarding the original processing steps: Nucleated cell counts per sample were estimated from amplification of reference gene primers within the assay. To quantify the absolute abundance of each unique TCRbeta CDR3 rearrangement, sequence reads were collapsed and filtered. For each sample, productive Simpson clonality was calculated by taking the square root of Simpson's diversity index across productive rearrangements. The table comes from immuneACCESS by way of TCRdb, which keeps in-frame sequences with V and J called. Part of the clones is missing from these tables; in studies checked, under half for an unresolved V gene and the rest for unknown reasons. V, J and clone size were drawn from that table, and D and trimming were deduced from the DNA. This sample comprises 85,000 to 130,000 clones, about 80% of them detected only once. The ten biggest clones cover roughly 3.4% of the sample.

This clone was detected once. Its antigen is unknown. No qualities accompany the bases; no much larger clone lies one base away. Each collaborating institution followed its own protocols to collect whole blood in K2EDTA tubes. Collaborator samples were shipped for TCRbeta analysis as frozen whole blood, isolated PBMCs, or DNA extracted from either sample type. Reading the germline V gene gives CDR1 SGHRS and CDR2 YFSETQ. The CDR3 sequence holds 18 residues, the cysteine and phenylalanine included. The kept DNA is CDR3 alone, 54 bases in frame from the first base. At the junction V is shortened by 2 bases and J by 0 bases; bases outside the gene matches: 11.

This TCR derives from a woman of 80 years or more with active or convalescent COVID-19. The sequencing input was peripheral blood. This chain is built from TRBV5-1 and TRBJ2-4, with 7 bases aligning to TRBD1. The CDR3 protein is CASSFETGKELAKNIQYF. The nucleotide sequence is TGCGCCAGCAGCTTCGAGACAGGGAAGGAATTAGCCAAAAACATTCAGTACTTC. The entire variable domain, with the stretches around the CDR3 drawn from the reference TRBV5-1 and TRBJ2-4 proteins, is KAGVTQTPRYLIKTRGQQVTLSCSPISGHRSVSWYQQTPGQGLQFLFEYFSETQRNKGNFPGRFSGRQFSNSRSEMNVSTLELGDSALYLCASSFETGKELAKNIQYFGAGTRLSVL.